There are many counts of the clone carrying this TCR beta chain. Newly diagnosed hyperthyroidism patients aged 18 to 65 years had disease lasting under 2 months. This entry comes from a study of T cells in Graves' hyperthyroidism and ophthalmopathy. Study at large: Blood was drawn when the patient was first diagnosed and still untreated.

Looked up from germline, CDR1 is SGHAT and CDR2 is FQNNGV. Trimming at V came to 3 bases and at J to 3 bases, leaving 4 bases not matched to a gene. This CDR3 comprises 15 residues. TCR beta CDR3 sequences were amplified from RNA transcripts. Carried out on the TCR CDR3, a first-round RT-PCR used the HTBI primer set. TCRdb processed the multiplex PCR reads anew with MiXCR; each CDR3 protein has one entry. This sample has 300,000 to 450,000 distinct CDR3 sequences, with just under 25% found just once. The rearrangement links TRBV11-2 to TRBJ2-3; TRBD2 matches at 9 bases. The sample taken for sequencing was blood. This sequence originates from a man in his forties or fifties with Graves' hyperthyroidism. CDR3 amino acids: CASSFFSGSTDTQYF. The DNA for the CDR3 is TGTGCCAGCAGCTTTTTTAGCGGGAGTACAGATACGCAGTATTTT.